The clone carrying this T cell receptor beta chain was recorded a few times. A library of TCRbeta sequences, prepared with unique molecular identifiers, was generated. MiXCR was run by TCRdb on the PCR reads, yielding one entry per CDR3 protein. The sample yields over 400,000 distinct CDR3 sequences, around 12% seen once. This sample was included in a study of T-cell reconstitution after alpha-beta-depleted transplantation in children. Germline V gene lookup returns CDR1 LGHNA and CDR2 YSLEER. V dropped 1 base and J dropped 6 bases, with 14 bases sitting between them. This CDR3 spans 15 amino acids. The material sequenced was PBMCs from the stem cell graft donor, taken from the stem cell graft. This receptor was obtained from a human donor who donated a stem cell graft to a child with combined immunodeficiency. The chain joins TRBV4-3 to TRBJ2-3; unclear D gene. The DNA of the CDR3 is TGCGCCAGCAGCCAAGGAACAGAAAGGGCGGATACGCAGTATTTT. This translates into CASSQGTERADTQYF.